Listed below are T cell receptor beta chains from one sample, sequenced in a study of T cell responses to AZD1222 COVID-19 vaccine. Libraries were prepared by immunoSEQ multiplex PCR; TCRdb keeps only in-frame clonotypes and omits some of them. The profile covers 97,000 or so clones, with around 89% appearing a single time and roughly 2.7% taken by the ten largest. Specimen: peripheral blood, collected on day 0 of AZD1222 vaccination. These receptors originate from an adult in good health. Each CDR3 is given with its conserved first and last residue. D genes are given only for firm matches. Rows give clone size only sometimes, using once, few, many, or a class for an expanded clone.

14 few - TRBJ1-1 TRBV30 TGTGCCTGGAGGTTCAGGCGGGCTTCGGATGAAGCTTTCTTT CAWRFRRASDEAFF
15 - - TRBJ2-1 TRBV28 TGTGCCAGCAGTCCTCTTGGGAACTCATACAATGAGCAGTTCTTC CASSPLGNSYNEQFF
17 - - TRBJ1-6 TRBV27 TGTGCCAGCAGTTTATTGTGGGCAGGCTCCTATAATTCACCCCTCCACTTT CASSLLWAGSYNSPLHF
16 - - TRBJ1-4 TRBV19 TGTGCCAGTAGTACGAGGACTGGGGGGACTAATGAAAAACTGTTTTTT CASSTRTGGTNEKLFF
17 - - TRBJ2-1 TRBV27 TGTGCCAGCAGTTTATCTGGGACATTCTATGGCTACAATGAGCAGTTCTTC CASSLSGTFYGYNEQFF
15 - - TRBJ2-1 TRBV28 TGTGCCAGCAGTACCAGGGAGGACGGTTACAATGAGCAGTTCTTC CASSTREDGYNEQFF
15 - TRBD1 TRBJ1-4 TRBV5-1 TGCGCCAGCAGCTTGTACGGACAGGATCGTGAAAAACTGTTTTTT CASSLYGQDREKLFF
13 - - TRBJ1-5 TRBV3-1/TRBV3-2 TGTGCCAGCAGCCAAGATCGGAATCAGCCCCAGCATTTT CASSQDRNQPQHF
14 - - TRBJ2-7 TRBV7-8 TGTGCCAGCAGCAGACAGGTTCACGTCTACGAGCAGTACTTC CASSRQVHVYEQYF
15 - TRBD1 TRBJ2-2 TRBV11-2 TGTGCCAGCAGCTTAATCAGGGGGCACACCGGGGAGCTGTTTTTT CASSLIRGHTGELFF